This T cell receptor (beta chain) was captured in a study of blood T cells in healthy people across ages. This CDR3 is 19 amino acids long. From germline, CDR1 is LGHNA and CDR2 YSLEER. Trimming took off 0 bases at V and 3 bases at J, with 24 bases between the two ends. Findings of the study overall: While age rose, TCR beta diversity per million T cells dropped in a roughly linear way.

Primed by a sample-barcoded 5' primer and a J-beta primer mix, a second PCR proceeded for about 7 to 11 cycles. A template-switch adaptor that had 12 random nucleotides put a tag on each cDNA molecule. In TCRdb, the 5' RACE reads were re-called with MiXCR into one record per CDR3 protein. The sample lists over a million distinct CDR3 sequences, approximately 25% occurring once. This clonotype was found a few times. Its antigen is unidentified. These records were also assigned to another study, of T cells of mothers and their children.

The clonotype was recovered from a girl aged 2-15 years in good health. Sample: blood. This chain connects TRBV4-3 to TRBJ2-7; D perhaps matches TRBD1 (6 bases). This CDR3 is CASSQDVAGSGELNYEQYF. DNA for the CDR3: TGCGCCAGCAGCCAAGATGTGGCCGGTTCAGGGGAATTAAACTACGAGCAGTACTTC.